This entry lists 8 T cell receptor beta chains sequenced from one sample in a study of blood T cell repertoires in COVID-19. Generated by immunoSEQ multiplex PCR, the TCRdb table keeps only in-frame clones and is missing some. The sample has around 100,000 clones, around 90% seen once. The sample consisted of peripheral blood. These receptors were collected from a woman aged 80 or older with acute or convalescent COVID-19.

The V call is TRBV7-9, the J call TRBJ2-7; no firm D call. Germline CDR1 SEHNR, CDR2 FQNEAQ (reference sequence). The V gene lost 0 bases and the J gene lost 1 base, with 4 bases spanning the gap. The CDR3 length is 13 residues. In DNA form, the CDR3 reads TGTGCCAGCAGCTTAGCCGGGTCCTACGAGCAGTACTTC. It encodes CASSLAGSYEQYF.

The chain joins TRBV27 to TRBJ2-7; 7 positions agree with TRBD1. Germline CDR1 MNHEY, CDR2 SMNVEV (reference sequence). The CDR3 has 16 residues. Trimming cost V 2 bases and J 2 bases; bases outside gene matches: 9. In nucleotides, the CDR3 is TGTGCCAGCAGTTTAGGGAGCAGGGGGACCCCCTACGAGCAGTACTTC. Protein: CASSLGSRGTPYEQYF.

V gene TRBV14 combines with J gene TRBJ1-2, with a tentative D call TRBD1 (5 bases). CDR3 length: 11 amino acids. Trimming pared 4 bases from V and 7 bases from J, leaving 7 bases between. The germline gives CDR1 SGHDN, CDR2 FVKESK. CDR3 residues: CASSLTGGYTF. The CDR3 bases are TGTGCCAGCAGCCTTACAGGTGGCTACACCTTC.

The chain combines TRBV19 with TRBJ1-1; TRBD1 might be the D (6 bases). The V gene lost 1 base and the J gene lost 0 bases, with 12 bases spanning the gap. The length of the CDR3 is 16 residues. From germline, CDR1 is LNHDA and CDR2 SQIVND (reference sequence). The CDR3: CASSIGTGGMNTEAFF. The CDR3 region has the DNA TGTGCCAGTAGTATAGGGACGGGGGGCATGAACACTGAAGCTTTCTTT.

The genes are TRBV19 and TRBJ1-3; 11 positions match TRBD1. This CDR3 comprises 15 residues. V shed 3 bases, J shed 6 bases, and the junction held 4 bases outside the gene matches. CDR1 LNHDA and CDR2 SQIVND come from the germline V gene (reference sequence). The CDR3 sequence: CASSILGQGENTIYF. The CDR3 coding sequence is TGTGCCAGTAGTATTCTGGGACAGGGGGAAAACACCATATATTTT.

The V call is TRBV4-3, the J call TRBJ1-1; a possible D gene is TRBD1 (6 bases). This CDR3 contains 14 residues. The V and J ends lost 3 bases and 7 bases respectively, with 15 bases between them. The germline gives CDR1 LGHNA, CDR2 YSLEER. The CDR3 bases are TGCGCCAGCAGCCAGGTTGACAGGTCTAATGAAGCTTTCTTT. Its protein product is CASSQVDRSNEAFF.

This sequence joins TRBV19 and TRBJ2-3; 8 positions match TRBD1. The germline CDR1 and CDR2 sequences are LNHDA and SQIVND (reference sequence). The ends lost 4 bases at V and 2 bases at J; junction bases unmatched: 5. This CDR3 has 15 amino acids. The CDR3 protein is CASSKTGAATDTQYF. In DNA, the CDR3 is TGTGCCAGTAGTAAGACAGGGGCGGCCACAGATACGCAGTATTTT. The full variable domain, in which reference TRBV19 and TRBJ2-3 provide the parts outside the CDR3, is DGGITQSPKYLFRKEGQNVTLSCEQNLNHDAMYWYRQDPGQGLRLIYYSQIVNDFQKGDIAEGYSVSREKKESFPLTVTSAQKNPTAFYLCASSKTGAATDTQYFGPGTRLTVL.

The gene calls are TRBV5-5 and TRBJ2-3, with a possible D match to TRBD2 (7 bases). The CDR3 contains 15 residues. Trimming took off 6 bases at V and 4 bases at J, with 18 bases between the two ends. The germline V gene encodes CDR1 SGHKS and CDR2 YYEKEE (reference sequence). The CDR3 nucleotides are TGTGCCAGCAACTATGGGGGGGCGGGCGCAGATACGCAGTATTTT. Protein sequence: CASNYGGAGADTQYF.